This is a list of T cell receptor beta chains from one sample in a study of blood T cell repertoires in COVID-19. TCRdb's table, derived via immunoSEQ multiplex PCR, lists solely in-frame clones and lacks some. The table includes tens of thousands of clones, around 87% detected once. What was sequenced was peripheral blood. These TCRs come from a human donor in a cohort sampled during active COVID-19. Each CDR3 is given with its conserved first and last residue. The order of the fields is V gene, clone size, J gene, D gene, CDR3 protein, CDR3 DNA. A D gene is named only where the DNA matches it firmly. Rows give clone size only sometimes, using once, few, many, or a class for an expanded clone.

v_gene: TRBV6-7; abundance: NA; j_gene: TRBJ2-6; d_gene: TRBD1; CDR3aa: CASSYHGTGGAGANVLTF; CDR3nt: TGTGCCAGCAGTTACCACGGGACAGGGGGCGCGGGGGCCAACGTCCTGACTTTC
v_gene: TRBV11-2; abundance: NA; j_gene: TRBJ2-3; d_gene: NA; CDR3aa: CASSLEQPGQYF; CDR3nt: TGTGCCAGCAGCTTAGAGCAACCCGGGCAGTATTTT
v_gene: TRBV6-2/TRBV6-3; abundance: NA; j_gene: TRBJ1-5; d_gene: NA; CDR3aa: CASSPGHSNQPQHF; CDR3nt: TGTGCCAGCAGCCCGGGACATAGCAATCAGCCCCAGCATTTT
v_gene: TRBV19; abundance: NA; j_gene: TRBJ1-5; d_gene: TRBD1; CDR3aa: CASTLDRDNQPQHF; CDR3nt: TGTGCCAGTACCCTCGACAGGGATAATCAGCCCCAGCATTTT
v_gene: TRBV6-5; abundance: many; j_gene: TRBJ1-1; d_gene: NA; CDR3aa: CASRSHENTEAFF; CDR3nt: TGTGCCAGCAGAAGCCATGAGAACACTGAAGCTTTCTTT
v_gene: TRBV28; abundance: few; j_gene: TRBJ2-3; d_gene: TRBD2; CDR3aa: CASSLGLALDMDTQYF; CDR3nt: TGTGCCAGCAGTTTGGGACTAGCCCTAGACATGGATACGCAGTATTTT
v_gene: TRBV19; abundance: NA; j_gene: TRBJ2-7; d_gene: NA; CDR3aa: CASSSGIYEQYF; CDR3nt: TGTGCCAGTAGTAGCGGGATCTACGAGCAGTACTTC
v_gene: TRBV10-3; abundance: NA; j_gene: TRBJ1-4; d_gene: TRBD1; CDR3aa: CATSGQIDNEKLFF; CDR3nt: TGTGCCACGTCGGGACAGATAGATAATGAAAAACTGTTTTTT
v_gene: TRBV5-4; abundance: NA; j_gene: TRBJ2-1; d_gene: NA; CDR3aa: CASSPVGGPGVDEQFF; CDR3nt: TGTGCCAGCAGCCCGGTGGGAGGACCTGGTGTAGATGAGCAGTTCTTC
v_gene: TRBV18; abundance: NA; j_gene: TRBJ2-3; d_gene: TRBD2; CDR3aa: CASSWTSGTGVTDTQYF; CDR3nt: TGTGCCAGCTCGTGGACTAGCGGGACCGGTGTGACAGATACGCAGTATTTT
v_gene: TRBV6-4; abundance: NA; j_gene: TRBJ2-5; d_gene: NA; CDR3aa: CASSDSWWGRPNQETQYF; CDR3nt: TGTGCCAGCAGTGACTCTTGGTGGGGCAGACCCAATCAAGAGACCCAGTACTTC
v_gene: TRBV28; abundance: NA; j_gene: TRBJ2-1; d_gene: TRBD2; CDR3aa: CASRSGLAAYNEQFF; CDR3nt: TGTGCCAGCAGGAGCGGACTAGCGGCTTACAATGAGCAGTTCTTC
v_gene: TRBV30; abundance: few; j_gene: TRBJ2-1; d_gene: NA; CDR3aa: CAWTGGSNEQFF; CDR3nt: TGTGCCTGGACCGGAGGTAGCAATGAGCAGTTCTTC
v_gene: TRBV27; abundance: NA; j_gene: TRBJ1-1; d_gene: NA; CDR3aa: CASTRFAGARENAEAFF; CDR3nt: TGTGCCAGCACCCGATTCGCTGGGGCTCGGGAGAACGCTGAAGCTTTCTTT
v_gene: TRBV18; abundance: NA; j_gene: TRBJ1-1; d_gene: NA; CDR3aa: CASSPRGGEDTEAFF; CDR3nt: TGTGCCAGCTCACCCCGGGGGGGGGAGGACACTGAAGCTTTCTTT
v_gene: TRBV18; abundance: NA; j_gene: TRBJ2-1; d_gene: TRBD2; CDR3aa: CASSSLLAGATNEQFF; CDR3nt: TGTGCCAGCTCATCTCTACTAGCGGGAGCGACTAATGAGCAGTTCTTC
v_gene: TRBV30; abundance: once; j_gene: TRBJ2-2; d_gene: NA; CDR3aa: CAWSVERGTGELFF; CDR3nt: TGTGCCTGGAGTGTAGAACGGGGCACCGGGGAGCTGTTTTTT
v_gene: TRBV28; abundance: NA; j_gene: TRBJ1-6; d_gene: TRBD1; CDR3aa: CAGRDSDYNSPLHF; CDR3nt: TGTGCCGGCAGGGACAGCGATTATAATTCACCCCTCCACTTT
v_gene: TRBV2; abundance: NA; j_gene: TRBJ2-7; d_gene: TRBD2; CDR3aa: CASSEDRGSYEQYF; CDR3nt: TGTGCCAGCAGTGAAGATCGCGGGAGCTACGAGCAGTACTTC
v_gene: TRBV7-2; abundance: NA; j_gene: TRBJ2-2; d_gene: NA; CDR3aa: CASSPRFTSGELFF; CDR3nt: TGTGCCAGCAGCCCCCGGTTTACCTCCGGGGAGCTGTTTTTT
v_gene: TRBV28; abundance: NA; j_gene: TRBJ2-5; d_gene: NA; CDR3aa: CASSPGGGWNQETQYF; CDR3nt: TGTGCCAGCAGTCCTGGCGGGGGCTGGAACCAAGAGACCCAGTACTTC
v_gene: TRBV6-5; abundance: few; j_gene: TRBJ1-1; d_gene: NA; CDR3aa: CASKRENTEAFF; CDR3nt: TGTGCCAGCAAGCGAGAGAACACTGAAGCTTTCTTT
v_gene: TRBV10-1; abundance: few; j_gene: TRBJ1-6; d_gene: NA; CDR3aa: CASSGAGAVFNSPLHF; CDR3nt: TGCGCCAGCAGTGGGGCGGGGGCTGTTTTTAATTCACCCCTCCACTTT
v_gene: TRBV5-1; abundance: NA; j_gene: TRBJ2-1; d_gene: NA; CDR3aa: CASSRWGDDEQFF; CDR3nt: TGCGCCAGCAGTAGGTGGGGGGATGATGAGCAGTTCTTC
v_gene: TRBV15; abundance: NA; j_gene: TRBJ2-7; d_gene: NA; CDR3aa: CATSRGLEGAAYEQYF; CDR3nt: TGTGCCACCAGCAGAGGGCTGGAGGGGGCGGCCTACGAGCAGTACTTC
v_gene: TRBV7-8; abundance: NA; j_gene: TRBJ2-7; d_gene: TRBD2; CDR3aa: CASSSPTTSGSYEQYF; CDR3nt: TGTGCCAGCAGCTCTCCCACCACTAGCGGTTCCTACGAGCAGTACTTC
v_gene: TRBV27; abundance: NA; j_gene: TRBJ2-1; d_gene: TRBD2; CDR3aa: CASSLLPSGRAVEQFF; CDR3nt: TGTGCCAGCAGTTTACTCCCGAGCGGGAGGGCCGTTGAGCAGTTCTTC
v_gene: TRBV2; abundance: NA; j_gene: TRBJ1-1; d_gene: NA; CDR3aa: CASPKGGETEAFF; CDR3nt: TGTGCCAGCCCGAAGGGGGGGGAAACTGAAGCTTTCTTT
v_gene: TRBV7-8; abundance: NA; j_gene: TRBJ2-7; d_gene: TRBD1; CDR3aa: CASSPHRDRGHEQYF; CDR3nt: TGTGCCAGCAGCCCGCACCGGGACAGGGGCCACGAGCAGTACTTC
v_gene: TRBV27; abundance: NA; j_gene: TRBJ1-2; d_gene: TRBD1; CDR3aa: CASSLSELGGQLYGYTF; CDR3nt: TGTGCCAGCAGTTTATCGGAACTAGGGGGACAGCTTTATGGCTACACCTTC
v_gene: TRBV5-4; abundance: NA; j_gene: TRBJ2-2; d_gene: TRBD1; CDR3aa: CASSLPRDRGNLNTGELFF; CDR3nt: TGTGCCAGCAGCTTGCCCCGGGACAGGGGGAATTTGAACACCGGGGAGCTGTTTTTT
v_gene: TRBV27; abundance: NA; j_gene: TRBJ2-3; d_gene: NA; CDR3aa: CASSPYRRSSTDTQYF; CDR3nt: TGTGCCAGCAGTCCGTACAGGCGATCTAGCACAGATACGCAGTATTTT
v_gene: TRBV7-3; abundance: NA; j_gene: TRBJ2-7; d_gene: TRBD2; CDR3aa: CASSSQGLAEEQYF; CDR3nt: TGTGCCAGCAGCTCCCAGGGACTAGCGGAGGAGCAGTACTTC
v_gene: TRBV2; abundance: NA; j_gene: TRBJ2-2; d_gene: NA; CDR3aa: CASSESDIPVSELFF; CDR3nt: TGTGCCAGCAGTGAATCGGACATCCCCGTATCGGAGCTGTTTTTT
v_gene: TRBV27; abundance: NA; j_gene: TRBJ1-6; d_gene: TRBD1; CDR3aa: CASSLPPRDRISPLHF; CDR3nt: TGTGCCAGCAGTTTACCCCCCCGGGACAGAATTTCACCCCTCCACTTT
v_gene: TRBV3-1/TRBV3-2; abundance: NA; j_gene: TRBJ1-1; d_gene: NA; CDR3aa: CASSQFTGPTEAFF; CDR3nt: TGTGCCAGCAGCCAGTTTACAGGACCCACTGAAGCTTTCTTT
v_gene: TRBV12-3/TRBV12-4; abundance: NA; j_gene: TRBJ2-6; d_gene: NA; CDR3aa: CASTRSGANVLTF; CDR3nt: TGTGCCAGCACCCGCTCTGGGGCCAACGTCCTGACTTTC
v_gene: TRBV28; abundance: NA; j_gene: TRBJ2-6; d_gene: NA; CDR3aa: CASRTNRAGANVLTF; CDR3nt: TGTGCCAGCAGAACCAACAGGGCTGGGGCCAACGTCCTGACTTTC
v_gene: TRBV6-1; abundance: NA; j_gene: TRBJ1-2; d_gene: TRBD1; CDR3aa: CASSVGGVGTGESYTF; CDR3nt: TGTGCCAGCAGTGTAGGTGGGGTAGGGACAGGGGAAAGCTACACCTTC
v_gene: TRBV10-3; abundance: NA; j_gene: TRBJ2-3; d_gene: TRBD2; CDR3aa: CAIRGSSPDTQYF; CDR3nt: TGTGCCATCCGCGGGAGTAGCCCAGATACGCAGTATTTT
v_gene: TRBV7-2; abundance: NA; j_gene: TRBJ2-5; d_gene: TRBD2; CDR3aa: CASSRIAGPQETQYF; CDR3nt: TGTGCCAGCAGTCGTATAGCGGGTCCCCAAGAGACCCAGTACTTC
v_gene: TRBV6-1; abundance: NA; j_gene: TRBJ2-1; d_gene: NA; CDR3aa: CASSEHELYNEQFF; CDR3nt: TGTGCCAGCAGTGAACATGAGCTCTACAATGAGCAGTTCTTC
v_gene: TRBV19; abundance: NA; j_gene: TRBJ1-1; d_gene: TRBD1; CDR3aa: CASSTRGPRTEAFF; CDR3nt: TGTGCCAGTAGTACGAGGGGGCCACGGACTGAAGCTTTCTTT
v_gene: TRBV7-2; abundance: NA; j_gene: TRBJ1-2; d_gene: NA; CDR3aa: CASSLAGRGYTF; CDR3nt: TGTGCCAGCAGCTTAGCCGGTCGTGGCTACACCTTC
v_gene: TRBV11-2; abundance: NA; j_gene: TRBJ2-7; d_gene: TRBD1; CDR3aa: CASSLQLTGAEQYF; CDR3nt: TGTGCCAGCAGCTTACAACTGACAGGGGCCGAGCAGTACTTC